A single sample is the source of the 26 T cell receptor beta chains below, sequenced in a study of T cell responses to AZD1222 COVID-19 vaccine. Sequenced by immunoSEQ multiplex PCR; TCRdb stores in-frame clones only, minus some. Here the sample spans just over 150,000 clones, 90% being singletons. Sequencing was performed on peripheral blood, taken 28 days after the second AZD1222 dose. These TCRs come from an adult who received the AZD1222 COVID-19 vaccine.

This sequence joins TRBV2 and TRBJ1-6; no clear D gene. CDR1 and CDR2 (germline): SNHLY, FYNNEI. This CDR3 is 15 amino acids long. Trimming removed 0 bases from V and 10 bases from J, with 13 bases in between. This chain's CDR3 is CASSEAFWGGSPLHF. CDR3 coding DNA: TGTGCCAGCAGTGAAGCTTTTTGGGGAGGCTCACCCCTCCACTTT. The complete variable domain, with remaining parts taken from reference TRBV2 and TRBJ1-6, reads EPEVTQTPSHQVTQMGQEVILRCVPISNHLYFYWYRQILGQKVEFLVSFYNNEISEKSEIFDDQFSVERPDGSNFTLKIRSTKLEDSAMYFCASSEAFWGGSPLHFGNGTRLTVT.

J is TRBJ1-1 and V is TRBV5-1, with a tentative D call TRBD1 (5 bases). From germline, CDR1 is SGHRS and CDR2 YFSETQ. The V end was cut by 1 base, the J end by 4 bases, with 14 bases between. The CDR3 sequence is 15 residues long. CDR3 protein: CASSLRPTGGTEAFF. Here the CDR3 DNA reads TGCGCCAGCAGCTTGCGGCCCACCGGGGGCACTGAAGCTTTCTTT.

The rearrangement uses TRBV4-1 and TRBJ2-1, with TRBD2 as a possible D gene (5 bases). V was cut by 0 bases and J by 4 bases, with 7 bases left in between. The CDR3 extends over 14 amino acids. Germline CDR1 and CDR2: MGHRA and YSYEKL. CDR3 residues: CASSQESGYNEQFF. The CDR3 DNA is TGCGCCAGCAGCCAAGAAAGCGGTTACAATGAGCAGTTCTTC.

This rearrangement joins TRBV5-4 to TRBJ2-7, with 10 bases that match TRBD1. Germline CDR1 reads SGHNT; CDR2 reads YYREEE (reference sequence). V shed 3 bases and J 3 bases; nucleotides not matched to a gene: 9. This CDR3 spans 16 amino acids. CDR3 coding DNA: TGTGCCAGCAGCTGGGGACAGGGACAGGGGTACTACGAGCAGTACTTC. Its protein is CASSWGQGQGYYEQYF.

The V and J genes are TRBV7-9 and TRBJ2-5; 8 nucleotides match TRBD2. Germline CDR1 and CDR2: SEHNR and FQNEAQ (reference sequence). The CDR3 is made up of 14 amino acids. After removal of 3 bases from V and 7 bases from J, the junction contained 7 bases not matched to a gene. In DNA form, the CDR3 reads TGTGCCAGCAGCTTCGGGACAAGCGGGGGGACCCAGTACTTC. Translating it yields CASSFGTSGGTQYF.

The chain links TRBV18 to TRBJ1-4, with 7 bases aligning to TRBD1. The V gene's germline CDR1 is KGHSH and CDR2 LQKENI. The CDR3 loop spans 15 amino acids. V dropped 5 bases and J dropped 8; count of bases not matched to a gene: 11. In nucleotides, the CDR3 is TGTGCCAGCTCAACCGCCGGGACAGCGTTAGAAAAACTGTTTTTT. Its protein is CASSTAGTALEKLFF.

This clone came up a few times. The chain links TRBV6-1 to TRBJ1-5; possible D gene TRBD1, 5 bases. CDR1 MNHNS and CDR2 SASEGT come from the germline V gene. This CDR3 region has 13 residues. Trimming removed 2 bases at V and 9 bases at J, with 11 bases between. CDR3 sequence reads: CASSEREGLPQHF. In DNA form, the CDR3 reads TGTGCCAGCAGTGAACGCGAGGGGCTGCCCCAGCATTTT.

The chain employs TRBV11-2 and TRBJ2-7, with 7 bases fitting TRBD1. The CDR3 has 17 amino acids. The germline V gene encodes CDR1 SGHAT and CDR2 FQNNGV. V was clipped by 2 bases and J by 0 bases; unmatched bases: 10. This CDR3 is CASSLSRGGLSSYEQYF. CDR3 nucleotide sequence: TGTGCCAGCAGCTTATCTCGAGGGGGCCTCTCCTCCTACGAGCAGTACTTC. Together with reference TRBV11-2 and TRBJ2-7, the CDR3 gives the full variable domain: EAGVAQSPRYKIIEKRQSVAFWCNPISGHATLYWYQQILGQGPKLLIQFQNNGVVDDSQLPKDRFSAERLKGVDSTLKIQPAKLEDSAVYLCASSLSRGGLSSYEQYFGPGTRLTVT.

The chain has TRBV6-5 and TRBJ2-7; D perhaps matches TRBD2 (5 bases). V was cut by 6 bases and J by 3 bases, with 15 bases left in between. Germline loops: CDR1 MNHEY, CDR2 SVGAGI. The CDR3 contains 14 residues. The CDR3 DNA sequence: TGTGCCAGCAGGAGGGTTCGATCGGACTACGAGCAGTACTTC. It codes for CASRRVRSDYEQYF.

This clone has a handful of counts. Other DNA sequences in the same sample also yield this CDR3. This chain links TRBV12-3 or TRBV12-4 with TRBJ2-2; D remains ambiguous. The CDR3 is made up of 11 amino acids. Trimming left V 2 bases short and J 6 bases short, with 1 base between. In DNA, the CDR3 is TGTGCCAGCAGTTTATCCGGGGAGCTGTTTTTT. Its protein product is CASSLSGELFF.

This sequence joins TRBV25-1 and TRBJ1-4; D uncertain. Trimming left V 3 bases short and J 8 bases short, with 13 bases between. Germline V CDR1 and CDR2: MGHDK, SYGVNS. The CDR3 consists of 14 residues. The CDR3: CASSDPVVFEKLFF. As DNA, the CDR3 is TGTGCCAGCAGTGATCCCGTTGTTTTCGAAAAACTGTTTTTT.

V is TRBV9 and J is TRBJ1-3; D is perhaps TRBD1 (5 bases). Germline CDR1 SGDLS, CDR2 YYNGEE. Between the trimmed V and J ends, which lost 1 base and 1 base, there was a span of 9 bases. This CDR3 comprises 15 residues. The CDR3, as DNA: TGTGCCAGCAGCGTACTGGGGGAGTCTGGAAACACCATATATTTT. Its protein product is CASSVLGESGNTIYF.

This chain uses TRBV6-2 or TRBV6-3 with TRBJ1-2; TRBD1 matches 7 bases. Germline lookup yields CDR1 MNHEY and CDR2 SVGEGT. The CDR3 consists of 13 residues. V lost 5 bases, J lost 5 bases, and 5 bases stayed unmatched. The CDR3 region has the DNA TGTGCCAGCAGTAAACAGGGGATTTATGGCTACACCTTC. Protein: CASSKQGIYGYTF.

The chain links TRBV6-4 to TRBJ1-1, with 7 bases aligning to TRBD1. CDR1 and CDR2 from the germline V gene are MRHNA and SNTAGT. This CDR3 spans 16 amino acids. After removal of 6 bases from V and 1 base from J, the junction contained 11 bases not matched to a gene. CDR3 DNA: TGTGCCAGCAGCCTATCCCTTGACAGGGAGAACACTGAAGCTTTCTTT. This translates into CASSLSLDRENTEAFF.

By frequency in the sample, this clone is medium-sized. The CDR3 spells CASGQGGANYGYTF. The DNA of the CDR3 is TGTGCCAGCGGTCAGGGGGGAGCTAACTATGGCTACACCTTC. V is TRBV6-5 and J is TRBJ1-2, with 7 bases lining up with TRBD1. Trimming cost V 8 bases and J 0 bases; bases outside gene matches: 6. The CDR3 covers 14 residues. Germline V gives CDR1 MNHEY, CDR2 SVGAGI.

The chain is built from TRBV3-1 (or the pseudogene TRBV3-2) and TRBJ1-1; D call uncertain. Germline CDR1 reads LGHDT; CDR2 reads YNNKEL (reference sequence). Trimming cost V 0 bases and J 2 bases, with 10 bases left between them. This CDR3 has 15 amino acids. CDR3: CASSQDGILNTEAFF. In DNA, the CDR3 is TGTGCCAGCAGCCAAGATGGGATCCTAAACACTGAAGCTTTCTTT.

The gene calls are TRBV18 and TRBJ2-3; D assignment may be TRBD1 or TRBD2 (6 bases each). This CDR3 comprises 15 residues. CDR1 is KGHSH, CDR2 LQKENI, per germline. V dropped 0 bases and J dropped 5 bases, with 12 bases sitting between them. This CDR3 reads CASSPPGGAGDTQYF. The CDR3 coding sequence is TGTGCCAGCTCACCACCGGGGGGCGCAGGAGATACGCAGTATTTT.

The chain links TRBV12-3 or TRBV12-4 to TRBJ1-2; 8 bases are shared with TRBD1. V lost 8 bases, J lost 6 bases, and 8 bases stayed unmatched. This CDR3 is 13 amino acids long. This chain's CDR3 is CASGRDRWNGYTF. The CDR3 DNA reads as TGTGCCAGCGGCAGGGACAGGTGGAATGGCTACACCTTC.

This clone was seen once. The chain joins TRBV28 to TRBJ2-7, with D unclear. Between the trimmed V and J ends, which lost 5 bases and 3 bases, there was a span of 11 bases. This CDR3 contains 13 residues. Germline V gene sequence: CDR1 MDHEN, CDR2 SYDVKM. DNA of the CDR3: TGTGCCAGCAGTCCCACCCCAGGCTACGAGCAGTACTTC. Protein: CASSPTPGYEQYF. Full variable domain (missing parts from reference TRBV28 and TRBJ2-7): DVKVTQSSRYLVKRTGEKVFLECVQDMDHENMFWYRQDPGLGLRLIYFSYDVKMKEKGDIPEGYSVSREKKERFSLILESASTNQTSMYLCASSPTPGYEQYFGPGTRLTVT.

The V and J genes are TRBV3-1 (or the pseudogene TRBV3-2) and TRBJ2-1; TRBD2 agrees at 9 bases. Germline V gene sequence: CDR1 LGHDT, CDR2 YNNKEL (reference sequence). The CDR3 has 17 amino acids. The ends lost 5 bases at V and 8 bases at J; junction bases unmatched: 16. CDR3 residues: CASSTSVVAGGPDEQFF. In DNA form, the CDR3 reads TGTGCCAGCAGCACGTCTGTCGTGGCGGGGGGGCCCGATGAGCAGTTCTTC.

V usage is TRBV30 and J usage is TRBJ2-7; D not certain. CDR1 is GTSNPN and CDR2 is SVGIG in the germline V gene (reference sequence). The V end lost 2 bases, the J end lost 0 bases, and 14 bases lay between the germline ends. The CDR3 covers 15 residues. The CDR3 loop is CAWSFWPKSSYEQYF. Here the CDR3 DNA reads TGTGCCTGGAGTTTTTGGCCAAAAAGCTCCTACGAGCAGTACTTC.

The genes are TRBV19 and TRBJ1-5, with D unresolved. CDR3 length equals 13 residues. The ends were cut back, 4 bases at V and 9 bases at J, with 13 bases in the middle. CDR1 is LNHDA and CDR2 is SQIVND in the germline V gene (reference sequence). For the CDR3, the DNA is TGTGCCAGTAGTACCGTCTCGACGGGGCCCCAGCATTTT. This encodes CASSTVSTGPQHF.

This CDR3 is CASTRTGVSADTQYF. In DNA form, the CDR3 reads TGTGCCAGCACCAGAACAGGGGTTTCTGCAGATACGCAGTATTTT. This chain uses TRBV6-6 with TRBJ2-3; TRBD1 aligns across 7 bases. J gave up 4 bases and V 7 bases, and 11 bases lay outside the gene matches. CDR1 and CDR2 (germline): MNHNY, SVGAGI (reference sequence). The CDR3 is made up of 15 amino acids.

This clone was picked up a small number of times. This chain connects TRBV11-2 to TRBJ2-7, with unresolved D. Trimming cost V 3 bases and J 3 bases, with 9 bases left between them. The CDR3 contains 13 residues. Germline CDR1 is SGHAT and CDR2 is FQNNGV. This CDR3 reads CASSFGENYEQYF. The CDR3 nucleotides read TGTGCCAGCAGCTTTGGAGAGAACTACGAGCAGTACTTC.

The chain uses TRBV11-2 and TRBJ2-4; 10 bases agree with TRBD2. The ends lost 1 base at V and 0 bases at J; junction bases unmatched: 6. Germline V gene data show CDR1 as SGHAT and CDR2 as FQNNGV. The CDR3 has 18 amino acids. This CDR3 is CASSLGTSGPLAKNIQYF. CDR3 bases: TGTGCCAGCAGCTTAGGGACTAGCGGCCCACTAGCCAAAAACATTCAGTACTTC.

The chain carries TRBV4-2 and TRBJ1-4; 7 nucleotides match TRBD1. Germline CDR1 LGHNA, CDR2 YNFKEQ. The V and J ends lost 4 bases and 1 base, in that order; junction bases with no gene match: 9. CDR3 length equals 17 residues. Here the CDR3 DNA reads TGTGCCAGCAGCCCAAAGCTCACAGGGGTAACTAATGAAAAACTGTTTTTT. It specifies CASSPKLTGVTNEKLFF.